A selection of T cell receptor beta chains follows, all from one sample in a study of shared clonotypes between healthy human individuals. Some clones are missing from TCRdb's copy, which holds only in-frame ones; the method was immunoSEQ multiplex PCR. The sample shows approximately 640,000 clones, roughly 70% of them seen only once. Source material: memory CD4+ T cells sorted from blood. These receptors were obtained from a woman aged 25 to 39 in good health. Both conserved end residues are part of each CDR3.

CDR3	J	V
CASRETGFTEAFF	TRBJ1-1	TRBV2
CASSRLNWREGHTGELFF	TRBJ2-2	TRBV13
CATRGTGGEKLFF	TRBJ1-4	TRBV6-5
CASSIGGGRNEQYF	TRBJ2-7	TRBV19
CASSRDSGETQYF	TRBJ2-5	TRBV7-7
CASKRRARAANEQYF	TRBJ2-7	TRBV2
CASSRAGGNYGYTF	TRBJ1-2	TRBV16
CASSEGGLAGGTQYF	TRBJ2-5	TRBV5-5
CASSRESGELFF	TRBJ2-2	TRBV7-9
CASSWWTGTGELFF	TRBJ2-2	TRBV28
CASSISFSNQPQHF	TRBJ1-5	TRBV19
CASSQGTADYGYTF	TRBJ1-2	TRBV14
CASSPPGTEYYEQYF	TRBJ2-7	TRBV5-1
CASSRDSGTEAFF	TRBJ1-1	TRBV5-1
CASSLSSAGGGDTQYF	TRBJ2-3	TRBV4-2
CASSFFQVRTYEQYF	TRBJ2-7	TRBV11-1
CASSPRRDTEAFF	TRBJ1-1	TRBV5-6
CASRGSGRGTDTQYF	TRBJ2-3	TRBV28
CASSIVWQETQYF	TRBJ2-5	TRBV19
CASSLGASPHTDTQYF	TRBJ2-3	TRBV11-2
CASSLWSPNYGYTF	TRBJ1-2	TRBV5-6
CATTKTSGIQETQYF	TRBJ2-5	TRBV6-1
CASSQVLAGGSYEQYF	TRBJ2-7	TRBV4-1
CASSSTGEVDTQYF	TRBJ2-3	TRBV5-6
CASSLPGNQPQHF	TRBJ1-5	TRBV28
CASSETASGNLGEQYF	TRBJ2-7	TRBV10-1
CASRGTGTYEQYF	TRBJ2-7	TRBV2
CASSLEGTRKYEQYF	TRBJ2-7	TRBV28
CASSLWLVNTEAFF	TRBJ1-1	TRBV28
CASREATSERYEQYF	TRBJ2-7	TRBV25-1
CASKQISNYGYTF	TRBJ1-2	TRBV2
CASSLSGTSAFF	TRBJ1-1	TRBV13
CASSLTHYEQYF	TRBJ2-7	TRBV2
CASSPSSGWGEQYF	TRBJ2-7	TRBV9
CASSQEVEADREKAFF	TRBJ1-1	TRBV4-1
CASSFAAGQGTDTQYF	TRBJ2-3	TRBV5-6
CASSRGTGAYYGYTF	TRBJ1-2	TRBV6-6